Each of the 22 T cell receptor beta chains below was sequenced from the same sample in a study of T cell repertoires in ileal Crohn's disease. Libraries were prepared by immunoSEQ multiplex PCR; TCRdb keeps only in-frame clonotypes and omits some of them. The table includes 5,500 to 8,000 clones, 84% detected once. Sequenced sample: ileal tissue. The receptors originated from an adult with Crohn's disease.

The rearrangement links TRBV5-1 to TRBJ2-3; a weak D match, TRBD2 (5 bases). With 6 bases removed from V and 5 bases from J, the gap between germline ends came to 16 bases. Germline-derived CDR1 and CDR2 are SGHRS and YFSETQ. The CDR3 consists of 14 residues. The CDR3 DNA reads TGCGCCAGCAACAGCGGCGGGTCTGGAGATACGCAGTATTTT. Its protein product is CASNSGGSGDTQYF.

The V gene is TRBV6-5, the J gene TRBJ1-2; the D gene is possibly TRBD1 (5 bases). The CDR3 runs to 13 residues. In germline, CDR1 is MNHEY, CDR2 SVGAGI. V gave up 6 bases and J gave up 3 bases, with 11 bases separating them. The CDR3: CASRPTTDYGYTF. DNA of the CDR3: TGTGCCAGCAGACCCACGACAGACTATGGCTACACCTTC.

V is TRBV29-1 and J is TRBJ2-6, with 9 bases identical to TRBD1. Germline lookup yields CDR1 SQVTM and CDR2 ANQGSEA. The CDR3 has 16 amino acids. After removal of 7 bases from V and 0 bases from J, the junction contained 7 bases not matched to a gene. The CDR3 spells CSAAQGAASGANVLTF. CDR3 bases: TGCAGCGCAGCACAGGGGGCAGCCTCTGGGGCCAACGTCCTGACTTTC.

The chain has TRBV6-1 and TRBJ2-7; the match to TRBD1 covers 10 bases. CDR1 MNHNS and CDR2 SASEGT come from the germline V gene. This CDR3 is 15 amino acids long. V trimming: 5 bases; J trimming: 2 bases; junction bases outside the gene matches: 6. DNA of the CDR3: TGTGCCAGCAGTTCACCCGGACAGGGGGCCTACGAGCAGTACTTC. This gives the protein CASSSPGQGAYEQYF.

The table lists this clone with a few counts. The CDR3 is CASCPGGREGRTGELFF. As DNA, the CDR3 is TGTGCCAGCTGCCCCGGGGGGCGGGAGGGCCGCACCGGGGAGCTGTTTTTT. This chain connects TRBV11-1 to TRBJ2-2; TRBD2 aligns across 9 bases. Germline trimming cut 8 bases from V and 4 bases from J; bases unmatched to any gene: 14. This CDR3 comprises 17 residues. Germline V gene sequence: CDR1 SGHAT, CDR2 FQDESV (reference sequence).

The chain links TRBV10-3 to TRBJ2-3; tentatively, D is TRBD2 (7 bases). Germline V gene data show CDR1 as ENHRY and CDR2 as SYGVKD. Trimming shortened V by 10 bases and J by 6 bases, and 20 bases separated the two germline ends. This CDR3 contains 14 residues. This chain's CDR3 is CASISGGFGDTQYF. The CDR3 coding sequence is TGTGCCAGTATTTCGGGGGGCTTCGGGGATACGCAGTATTTT.

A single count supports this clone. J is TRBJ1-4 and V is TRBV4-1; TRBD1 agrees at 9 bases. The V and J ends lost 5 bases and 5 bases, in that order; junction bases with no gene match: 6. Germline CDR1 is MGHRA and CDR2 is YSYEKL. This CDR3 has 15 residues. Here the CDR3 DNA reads TGCGCCAGCAGCTCTCCCGGGACAGGGAATGAAAAACTGTTTTTT. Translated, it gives CASSSPGTGNEKLFF.

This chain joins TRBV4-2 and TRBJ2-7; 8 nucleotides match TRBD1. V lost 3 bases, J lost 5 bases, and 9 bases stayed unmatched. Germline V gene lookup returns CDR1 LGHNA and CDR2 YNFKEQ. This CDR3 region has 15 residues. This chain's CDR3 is CASSQGQDGTDEQYF. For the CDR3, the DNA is TGTGCCAGCAGCCAGGGACAGGACGGGACTGACGAGCAGTACTTC.

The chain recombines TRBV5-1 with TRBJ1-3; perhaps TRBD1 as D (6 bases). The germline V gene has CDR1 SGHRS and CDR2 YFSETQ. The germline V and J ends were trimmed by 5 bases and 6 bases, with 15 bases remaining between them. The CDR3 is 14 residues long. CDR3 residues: CASSKGVSENTIYF. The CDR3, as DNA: TGCGCCAGCAGTAAGGGGGTTTCCGAAAACACCATATATTTT.

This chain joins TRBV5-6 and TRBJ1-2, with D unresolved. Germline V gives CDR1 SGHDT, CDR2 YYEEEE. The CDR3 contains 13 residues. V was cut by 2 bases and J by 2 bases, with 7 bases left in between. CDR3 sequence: CASSLPHNYGYTF. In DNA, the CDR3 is TGTGCCAGCAGCTTACCACACAACTATGGCTACACCTTC. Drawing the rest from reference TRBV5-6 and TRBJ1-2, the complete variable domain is DAGVTQSPTHLIKTRGQQVTLRCSPKSGHDTVSWYQQALGQGPQFIFQYYEEEERQRGNFPDRFSGHQFPNYSSELNVNALLLGDSALYLCASSLPHNYGYTFGSGTRLTVV.

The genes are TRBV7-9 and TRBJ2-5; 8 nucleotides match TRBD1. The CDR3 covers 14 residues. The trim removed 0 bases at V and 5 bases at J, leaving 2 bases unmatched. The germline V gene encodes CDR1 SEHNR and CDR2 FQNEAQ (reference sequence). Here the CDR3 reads CASSLADRVETQYF. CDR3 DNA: TGTGCCAGCAGCTTAGCGGACAGGGTTGAGACCCAGTACTTC.

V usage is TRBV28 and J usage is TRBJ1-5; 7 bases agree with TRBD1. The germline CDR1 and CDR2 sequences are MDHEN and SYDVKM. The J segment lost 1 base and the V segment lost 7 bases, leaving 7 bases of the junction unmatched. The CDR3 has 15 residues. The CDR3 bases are TGTGCCAGCAAGACAGGGCAGGCCAGCAATCAGCCCCAGCATTTT. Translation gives CASKTGQASNQPQHF.

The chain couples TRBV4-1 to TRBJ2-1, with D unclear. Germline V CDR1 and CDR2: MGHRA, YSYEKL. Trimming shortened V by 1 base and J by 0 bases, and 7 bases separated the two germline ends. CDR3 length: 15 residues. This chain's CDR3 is CASSQAPSSYNEQFF. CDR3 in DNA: TGCGCCAGCAGCCAAGCCCCTAGCTCCTACAATGAGCAGTTCTTC.

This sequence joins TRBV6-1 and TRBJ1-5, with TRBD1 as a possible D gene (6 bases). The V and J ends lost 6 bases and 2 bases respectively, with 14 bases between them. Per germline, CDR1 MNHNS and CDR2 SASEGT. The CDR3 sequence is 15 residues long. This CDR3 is CASRWVAGGNQPQHF. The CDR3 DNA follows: TGTGCCAGCAGATGGGTGGCAGGGGGCAATCAGCCCCAGCATTTT.

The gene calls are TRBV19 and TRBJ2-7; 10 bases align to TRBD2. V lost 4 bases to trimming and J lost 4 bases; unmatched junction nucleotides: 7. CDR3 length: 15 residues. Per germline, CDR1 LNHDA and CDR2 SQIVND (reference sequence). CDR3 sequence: CASSSMASGRYEQYF. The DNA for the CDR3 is TGTGCCAGTAGTAGTATGGCTAGCGGGAGATACGAGCAGTACTTC.

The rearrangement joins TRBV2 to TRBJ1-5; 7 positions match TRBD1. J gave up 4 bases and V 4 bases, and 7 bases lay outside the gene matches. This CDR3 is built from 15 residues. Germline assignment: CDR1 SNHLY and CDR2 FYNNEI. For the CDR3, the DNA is TGTGCCAGCAGTGTAACAGGGGCGGTGAATCAGCCCCAGCATTTT. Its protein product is CASSVTGAVNQPQHF.

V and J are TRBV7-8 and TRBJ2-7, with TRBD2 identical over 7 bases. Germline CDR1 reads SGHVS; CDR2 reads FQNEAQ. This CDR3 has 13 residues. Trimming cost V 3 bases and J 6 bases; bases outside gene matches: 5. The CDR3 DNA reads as TGTGCCAGCAGCTTTGGACTAGACTCCGAGCAGTACTTC. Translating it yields CASSFGLDSEQYF.

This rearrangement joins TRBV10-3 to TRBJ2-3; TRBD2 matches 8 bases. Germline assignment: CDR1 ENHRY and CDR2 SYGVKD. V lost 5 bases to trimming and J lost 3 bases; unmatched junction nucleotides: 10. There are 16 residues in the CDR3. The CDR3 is CAISTYGSGITDTQYF. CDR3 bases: TGTGCCATCAGTACCTACGGTAGCGGGATTACAGATACGCAGTATTTT.

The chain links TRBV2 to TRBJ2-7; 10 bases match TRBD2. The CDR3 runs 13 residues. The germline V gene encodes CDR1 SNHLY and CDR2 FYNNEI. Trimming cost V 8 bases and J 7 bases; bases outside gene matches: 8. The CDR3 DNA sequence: TGTGCCAGCCTTCGAGCGGGAGGGCGGGAGCAGTACTTC. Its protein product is CASLRAGGREQYF.

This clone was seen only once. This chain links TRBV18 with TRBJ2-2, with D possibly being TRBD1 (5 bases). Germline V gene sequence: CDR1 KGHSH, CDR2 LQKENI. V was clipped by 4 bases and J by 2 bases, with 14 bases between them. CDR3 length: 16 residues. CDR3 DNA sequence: TGTGCCAGCTCACAGGGGAAAGGCCTAAACACCGGGGAGCTGTTTTTT. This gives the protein CASSQGKGLNTGELFF.

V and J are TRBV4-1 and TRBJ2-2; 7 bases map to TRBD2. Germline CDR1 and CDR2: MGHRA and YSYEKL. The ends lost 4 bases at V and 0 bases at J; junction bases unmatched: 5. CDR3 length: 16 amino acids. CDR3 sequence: CASSRDYLANTGELFF. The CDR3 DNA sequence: TGCGCCAGCAGCCGGGACTACCTCGCGAACACCGGGGAGCTGTTTTTT.

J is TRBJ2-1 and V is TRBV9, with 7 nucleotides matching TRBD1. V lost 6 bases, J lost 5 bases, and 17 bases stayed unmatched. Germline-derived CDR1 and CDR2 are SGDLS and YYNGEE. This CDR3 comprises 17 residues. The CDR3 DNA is TGTGCCAGCAACCTCGTACCCAACAGGGGCCTCGACAATGAGCAGTTCTTC. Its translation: CASNLVPNRGLDNEQFF.